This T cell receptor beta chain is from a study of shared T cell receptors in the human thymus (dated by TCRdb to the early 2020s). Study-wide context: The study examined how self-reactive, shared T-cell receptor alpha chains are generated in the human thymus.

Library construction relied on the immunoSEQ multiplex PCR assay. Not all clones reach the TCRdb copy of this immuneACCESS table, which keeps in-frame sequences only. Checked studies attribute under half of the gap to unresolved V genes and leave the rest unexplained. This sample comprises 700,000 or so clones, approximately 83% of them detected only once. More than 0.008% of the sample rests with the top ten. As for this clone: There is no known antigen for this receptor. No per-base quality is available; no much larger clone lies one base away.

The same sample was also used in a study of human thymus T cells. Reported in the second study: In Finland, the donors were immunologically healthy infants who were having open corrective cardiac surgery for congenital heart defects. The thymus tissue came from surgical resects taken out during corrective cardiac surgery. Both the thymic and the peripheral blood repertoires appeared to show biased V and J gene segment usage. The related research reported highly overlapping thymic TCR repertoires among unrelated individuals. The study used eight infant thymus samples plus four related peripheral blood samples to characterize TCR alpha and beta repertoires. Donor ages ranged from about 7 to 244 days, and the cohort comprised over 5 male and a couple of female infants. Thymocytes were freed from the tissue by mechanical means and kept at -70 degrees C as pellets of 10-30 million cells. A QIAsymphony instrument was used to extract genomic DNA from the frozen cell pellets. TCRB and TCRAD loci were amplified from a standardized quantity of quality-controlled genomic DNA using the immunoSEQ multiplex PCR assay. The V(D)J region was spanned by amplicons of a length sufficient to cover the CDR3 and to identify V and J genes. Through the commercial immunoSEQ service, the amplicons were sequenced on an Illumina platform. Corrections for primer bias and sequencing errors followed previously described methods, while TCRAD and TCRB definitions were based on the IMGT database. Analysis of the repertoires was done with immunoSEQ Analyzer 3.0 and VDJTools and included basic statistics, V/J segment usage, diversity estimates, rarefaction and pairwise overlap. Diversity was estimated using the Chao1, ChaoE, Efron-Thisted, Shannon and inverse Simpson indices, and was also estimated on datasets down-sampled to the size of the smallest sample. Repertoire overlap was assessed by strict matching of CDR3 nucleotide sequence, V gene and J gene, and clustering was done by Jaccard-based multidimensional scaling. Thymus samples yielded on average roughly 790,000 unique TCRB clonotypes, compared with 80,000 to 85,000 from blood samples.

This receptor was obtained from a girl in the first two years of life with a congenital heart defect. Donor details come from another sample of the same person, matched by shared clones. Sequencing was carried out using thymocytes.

The CDR3 has the sequence CASRTRLAGGAGELFF. The nucleotide sequence is TGTGCCAGCAGGACCAGACTAGCGGGGGGAGCCGGGGAGCTGTTTTTT. The chain is made from TRBV2 and TRBJ2-2, with 13 middle bases fitting TRBD2. Ends trimmed: V by 6 bases, J by 6 bases; bases unmatched to a gene: 7. The CDR3 goes from the cysteine to the phenylalanine over 16 residues. The entry retains the CDR3 DNA only, 48 bases that are in frame from base 1. CDR1 and CDR2 are read off the germline V gene as SNHLY and FYNNEI.